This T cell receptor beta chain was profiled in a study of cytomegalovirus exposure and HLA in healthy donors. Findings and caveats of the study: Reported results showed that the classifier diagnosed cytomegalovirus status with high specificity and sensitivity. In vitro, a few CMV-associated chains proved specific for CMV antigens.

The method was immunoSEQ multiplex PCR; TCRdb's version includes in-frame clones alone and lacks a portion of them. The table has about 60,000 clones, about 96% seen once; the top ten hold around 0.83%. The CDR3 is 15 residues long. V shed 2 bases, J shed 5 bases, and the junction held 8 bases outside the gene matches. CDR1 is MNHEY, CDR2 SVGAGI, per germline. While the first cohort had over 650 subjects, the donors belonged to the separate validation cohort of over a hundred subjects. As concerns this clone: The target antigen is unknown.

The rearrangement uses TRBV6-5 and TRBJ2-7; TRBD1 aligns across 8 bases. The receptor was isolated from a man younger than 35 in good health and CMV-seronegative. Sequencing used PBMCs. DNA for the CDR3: TGTGCCAGCAGTTACCCCGGACAGGGACGCGACGAGCAGTACTTC. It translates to CASSYPGQGRDEQYF.